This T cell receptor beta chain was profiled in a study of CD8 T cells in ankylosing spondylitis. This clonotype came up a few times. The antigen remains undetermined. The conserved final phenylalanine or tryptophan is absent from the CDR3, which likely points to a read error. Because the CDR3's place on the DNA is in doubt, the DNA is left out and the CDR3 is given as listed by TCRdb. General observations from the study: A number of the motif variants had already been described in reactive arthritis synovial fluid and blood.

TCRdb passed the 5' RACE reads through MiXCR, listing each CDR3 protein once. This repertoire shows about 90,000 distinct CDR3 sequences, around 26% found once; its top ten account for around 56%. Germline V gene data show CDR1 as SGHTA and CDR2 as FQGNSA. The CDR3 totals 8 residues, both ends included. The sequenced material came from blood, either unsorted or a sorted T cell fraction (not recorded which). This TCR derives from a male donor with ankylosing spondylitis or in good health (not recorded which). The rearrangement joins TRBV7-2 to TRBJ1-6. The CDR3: CASSLEAG.